Below, 24 T cell receptor beta chains from the same sample are listed, as sequenced in a study of blood T cell repertoires in COVID-19. Profiling relied on immunoSEQ multiplex PCR, and the TCRdb table lists in-frame clones only, not all of them. The sample comprises under 150,000 clones, more than 75% of which are singletons, and 0.95% to 1.5% rests with the top ten. Sample: PBMCs or T cells enriched from blood (not recorded which). The receptors originated from a woman aged 25 to 45 with acute COVID-19.

V and J are TRBV18 and TRBJ1-5; D not certain. CDR3 length equals 16 residues. Germline V gives CDR1 KGHSH, CDR2 LQKENI. Trimming shortened V by 2 bases and J by 1 base, and 12 bases separated the two germline ends. This CDR3 reads CASSPYLERSNQPQHF. CDR3 nucleotides: TGTGCCAGCTCACCATATTTGGAGCGCAGCAATCAGCCCCAGCATTTT.

This clone is a singleton in its sample. The chain carries TRBV5-1 and TRBJ2-7; TRBD1 agrees at 10 bases. Trimming cost V 4 bases and J 7 bases; bases outside gene matches: 14. The germline CDR1 and CDR2 sequences are SGHRS and YFSETQ. The CDR3 length is 16 residues. CDR3 loop: CASSRGPGQGSQEQYF. The DNA of the CDR3 is TGCGCCAGCAGCCGAGGACCGGGACAGGGGTCTCAGGAGCAGTACTTC.

This chain uses TRBV28 with TRBJ2-7; a weak D match, TRBD2 (5 bases). The CDR3 spans 13 residues. V lost 6 bases to trimming and J lost 6 bases, with 15 bases between them. Germline V gene lookup returns CDR1 MDHEN and CDR2 SYDVKM. The CDR3 protein is CASRSLVGGEQYF. The CDR3 DNA follows: TGTGCCAGCAGGTCTCTAGTCGGAGGCGAGCAGTACTTC.

The chain has TRBV3-1 (or the pseudogene TRBV3-2) and TRBJ1-5; D ambiguous. Germline lookup yields CDR1 LGHDT and CDR2 YNNKEL (reference sequence). There are 15 residues in the CDR3. Deletions cut 0 bases from V and 5 bases from J, with 11 bases between. The CDR3 nucleotides are TGTGCCAGCAGCCAAGATCCCCCGAGCTATCAGCCCCAGCATTTT. Protein sequence: CASSQDPPSYQPQHF.

This chain connects TRBV28 to TRBJ2-7; TRBD2 aligns across 9 bases. After removal of 5 bases from V and 2 bases from J, the junction contained 10 bases not matched to a gene. The length of the CDR3 is 16 residues. The germline CDR1 and CDR2 sequences are MDHEN and SYDVKM. The CDR3 is CASSPTLSSGTYEQYF. CDR3 DNA sequence: TGTGCCAGCAGTCCAACTCTCTCTAGCGGGACCTACGAGCAGTACTTC.

Here the CDR3 reads CASSFRPRGVGEKLFF. The CDR3 nucleotides read TGTGCCAGCAGTTTTCGGCCCCGCGGAGTTGGGGAAAAACTGTTTTTT. The J gene is TRBJ1-4, the V gene TRBV27; D gene ambiguous. Germline CDR1 reads MNHEY; CDR2 reads SMNVEV (reference sequence). Trimming cost V 3 bases and J 8 bases, with 19 bases left between them. The CDR3 extends over 16 amino acids.

The rearrangement uses TRBV27 and TRBJ2-5; 11 bases are shared with TRBD2. With V trimmed by 5 bases and J by 3 bases, 5 bases remained unmatched. Germline V gene data show CDR1 as MNHEY and CDR2 as SMNVEV (reference sequence). The CDR3 covers 15 residues. CDR3 DNA: TGTGCCAGCAGTCAGGGACTAGCGGCTAAAGAGACCCAGTACTTC. Its protein is CASSQGLAAKETQYF.

The chain combines TRBV15 with TRBJ1-1; 7 bases match TRBD1. With V trimmed by 1 base and J by 3 bases, 2 bases remained unmatched. This CDR3 has 14 residues. Germline lookup yields CDR1 LNHNV and CDR2 YYDKDF (reference sequence). CDR3: CATSRAGGHTEAFF. The CDR3 DNA is TGTGCCACCAGCAGAGCAGGGGGACACACTGAAGCTTTCTTT.

The rearrangement uses TRBV5-4 and TRBJ2-5, with 7 bases fitting TRBD2. Germline loops: CDR1 SGHNT, CDR2 YYREEE (reference sequence). V shed 3 bases and J 4 bases; nucleotides not matched to a gene: 15. The CDR3 totals 17 residues. CDR3 region: CASSSPPAGVLGETQYF. CDR3 coding DNA: TGTGCCAGCAGCTCCCCCCCTGCGGGAGTCCTGGGAGAGACCCAGTACTTC.

This chain links TRBV7-8 with TRBJ2-7, with TRBD1 as a possible D gene (6 bases). Trimming cost V 3 bases and J 6 bases, with 18 bases left between them. CDR3 length equals 15 residues. From germline, CDR1 is SGHVS and CDR2 FQNEAQ. The CDR3 bases are TGTGCCAGCAGCTTTGCTCAGGGGCAAGCGAGCGAGCAGTACTTC. This codes for CASSFAQGQASEQYF.

The rearrangement joins TRBV6-6 to TRBJ1-1; 7 bases line up with TRBD1. V shed 0 bases, J shed 7 bases, and the junction held 11 bases outside the gene matches. This CDR3 has 16 residues. The V gene's germline CDR1 is MNHNY and CDR2 SVGAGI (reference sequence). The CDR3 DNA reads as TGTGCCAGCAGTTACTCCGGCCAGGGGGGCAGGGGTGAAGCTTTCTTT. It is translated as CASSYSGQGGRGEAFF.

This chain's CDR3 is CASSLGGSGRDYEQYF. The DNA of the CDR3 is TGTGCCAGCAGCTTAGGGGGGAGCGGGAGGGACTACGAGCAGTACTTC. The chain is built from TRBV5-6 and TRBJ2-7, with 10 bases lining up with TRBD2. The CDR3 is 16 residues long. Germline CDR1 SGHDT, CDR2 YYEEEE. The V segment lost 2 bases and the J segment 3 bases; nucleotides outside the gene matches: 8.

The V and J genes are TRBV10-3 and TRBJ1-6; TRBD1 matches 7 bases. CDR3 length: 13 amino acids. Trimming at V came to 3 bases and at J to 8 bases, leaving 1 base not matched to a gene. From germline, CDR1 is ENHRY and CDR2 SYGVKD. The CDR3 protein is CAISDDRDSPLHF. CDR3 DNA sequence: TGTGCCATCAGTGACGACAGGGATTCACCCCTCCACTTT.

This clone is medium-sized within its sample. This chain uses TRBV6-2 or TRBV6-3 with TRBJ2-5; D ambiguous. The V gene's germline CDR1 is MNHEY and CDR2 SVGEGT. The CDR3 covers 14 residues. With 0 bases removed from V and 5 bases from J, the gap between germline ends came to 10 bases. CDR3 residues: CASSYSEEVETQYF. The CDR3 DNA reads as TGTGCCAGCAGTTACTCTGAGGAAGTGGAGACCCAGTACTTC.

V is TRBV4-3 and J is TRBJ2-7, with 10 bases lining up with TRBD2. The CDR3 extends over 18 amino acids. Germline values: CDR1 LGHNA, CDR2 YSLEER. J gave up 1 base and V 4 bases, and 13 bases lay outside the gene matches. This chain's CDR3 is CASSRGLATPQDSYEQYF. In DNA, the CDR3 is TGCGCCAGCAGCCGGGGACTAGCGACCCCCCAGGATTCCTACGAGCAGTACTTC.

The J gene is TRBJ2-1, the V gene TRBV9; D perhaps matches TRBD2 (6 bases). This CDR3 has 15 amino acids. The germline V gene has CDR1 SGDLS and CDR2 YYNGEE. Trimming cost V 0 bases and J 0 bases, with 7 bases left between them. CDR3 in amino acids: CASSVVSGSYNEQFF. DNA for the CDR3: TGTGCCAGCAGCGTAGTTAGCGGCTCCTACAATGAGCAGTTCTTC.

The CDR3 DNA reads as TGTGCCAGCAGTCCTTCAGGGGCGGTGGGAGGCTACACCTTC. This translates into CASSPSGAVGGYTF. The V gene is TRBV27, the J gene TRBJ1-2, with a weak D call TRBD1 (6 bases). Trimming took 5 bases from V and 8 from J, leaving 18 bases between them. CDR1 and CDR2 (germline): MNHEY, SMNVEV (reference sequence). The CDR3 is 14 residues long.

The chain links TRBV7-6 to TRBJ2-5, with 12 bases fitting TRBD2. J was trimmed by 2 bases and V by 4 bases; bases with no gene match: 2. The CDR3 runs 15 residues. Looked up from germline, CDR1 is SGHVS and CDR2 is FNYEAQ. The CDR3 sequence: CASSSGLAGQETQYF. CDR3 nucleotides: TGTGCCAGCAGCTCCGGACTAGCGGGACAAGAGACCCAGTACTTC.

A single count supports this clone. This rearrangement joins TRBV5-6 to TRBJ2-7; D gene unclear. This CDR3 spans 12 amino acids. Trimming left V 4 bases short and J 11 bases short, with 16 bases between. Germline V lookup: CDR1 SGHDT, CDR2 YYEEEE. The CDR3 spells CASSLASQGEYF. CDR3 DNA: TGTGCCAGCAGCCTCGCCTCTCAAGGAGAGTACTTC.

This clone showed up just once. The V gene is TRBV5-1, the J gene TRBJ2-7; 9 bases map to TRBD2. Per germline, CDR1 SGHRS and CDR2 YFSETQ. CDR3 length equals 14 residues. Unmatched junction bases numbered 2, after V lost 2 bases and J lost 2 bases. CDR3 sequence: CASSFSGGTYEQYF. The CDR3 DNA reads as TGCGCCAGCAGCTTTAGCGGGGGTACCTACGAGCAGTACTTC.

The chain couples TRBV27 to TRBJ2-6, with 8 bases aligning to TRBD1. This CDR3 is 21 amino acids long. J gave up 1 base and V 3 bases, and 17 bases lay outside the gene matches. The germline V gene has CDR1 MNHEY and CDR2 SMNVEV (reference sequence). The CDR3 loop reads CASSLGVIRGRLRSGANVLTF. The CDR3 DNA reads as TGTGCCAGCAGTTTGGGCGTTATCAGGGGGCGCTTGAGATCTGGGGCCAACGTCCTGACTTTC.

J is TRBJ2-2 and V is TRBV15, with D perhaps matching TRBD2 (6 bases). Germline CDR1 is LNHNV and CDR2 is YYDKDF (reference sequence). V lost 1 base to trimming and J lost 3 bases, with 12 bases between them. The CDR3 consists of 16 residues. CDR3 loop: CATSRVASAYTGELFF. For the CDR3, the DNA is TGTGCCACCAGCAGAGTGGCTAGCGCCTACACCGGGGAGCTGTTTTTT.

V usage is TRBV28 and J usage is TRBJ2-7; no definite D call. Germline assignment: CDR1 MDHEN and CDR2 SYDVKM. CDR3 length: 14 amino acids. V gave up 5 bases and J gave up 8 bases, with 19 bases separating them. The chain's CDR3 is CASSPGSTLVKQYF. In DNA, the CDR3 is TGTGCCAGCAGTCCAGGATCGACCCTGGTGAAGCAGTACTTC.

The V call is TRBV29-1, the J call TRBJ1-2; 7 bases agree with TRBD1. The CDR3 runs 14 residues. With 4 bases clipped from V and 2 bases from J, the junction kept 7 bases outside the gene matches. CDR1 SQVTM and CDR2 ANQGSEA come from the germline V gene. CDR3 protein: CSVGWTGENYGYTF. The CDR3 DNA reads as TGCAGCGTTGGGTGGACAGGAGAGAACTATGGCTACACCTTC.